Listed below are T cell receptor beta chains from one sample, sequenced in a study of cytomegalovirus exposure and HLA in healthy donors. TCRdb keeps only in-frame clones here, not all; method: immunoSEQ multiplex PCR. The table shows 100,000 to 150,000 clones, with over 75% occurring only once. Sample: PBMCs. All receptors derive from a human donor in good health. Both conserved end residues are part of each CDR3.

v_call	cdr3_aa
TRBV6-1	CASSAWTGPNNEQFF
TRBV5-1	CASSSQTGTNSGNTIYF
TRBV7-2	CASRPTATYGYTF
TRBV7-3	CASSLSLGELFF
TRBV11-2	CASRAWGGRSPYEQYF
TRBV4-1	CASSQAGGGVDNYGYTF
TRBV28	CASSRQGGYTGGYTF
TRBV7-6	CASSSPGLVGFTGELFF
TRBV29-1	CSVERDRGADTQYF
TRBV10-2	CASRDRQNEKLFF
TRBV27	CASSSTGYNEQFF
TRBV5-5	CASSLDLRGLGEKLFF